Listed below are T cell receptor beta chains from one sample, sequenced in a study of OX40 agonist ivuxolimab in advanced cancers. Clones were sequenced by immunoSEQ multiplex PCR, and TCRdb holds only the in-frame ones, with some missing. In the table there are 75,000 to 100,000 clones, 80% to 90% of which are singletons. Material: CD4+ or CD8+ T cells sorted from blood, obtained in a trial of the OX40 agonist ivuxolimab. The receptors stem from an adult with an advanced solid tumor such as melanoma, head and neck, liver or kidney cancer. CDR3s leave out the opening cysteine and the closing phenylalanine or tryptophan.

J: TRBJ2-1; V: TRBV7-2; CDR3: ATKPFAVDEQF
J: TRBJ2-3; V: TRBV15; CDR3: ATSGGLAEDTQY
J: TRBJ2-2; V: TRBV10-2; CDR3: ASSVGLARTGELF
J: TRBJ2-1; V: TRBV4-1; CDR3: ASSQDLERLSSYNEQF
J: TRBJ2-1; V: TRBV2; CDR3: ASSEGTGAAGPL
J: TRBJ2-7; V: TRBV28; CDR3: ASSQRSGIPYEQY
J: TRBJ2-7; V: TRBV18; CDR3: ASSARRGTSGVSSYEQY
J: TRBJ2-7; V: TRBV23-1; CDR3: ASSHRDRGLPGLAGNPNPYEQY
J: TRBJ2-7; V: TRBV13; CDR3: ASSLDRGEQY
J: TRBJ2-7; V: TRBV5-1; CDR3: ASSLDGSYEQY
J: TRBJ2-5; V: TRBV6-1; CDR3: ASSETGTGRLLGSQETQY
J: TRBJ2-5; V: TRBV2; CDR3: ASSPLTGLGETQY
J: TRBJ1-2; V: TRBV7-9; CDR3: ASSRGTESGYT
J: TRBJ1-5; V: TRBV28; CDR3: ASVTGTARMSQH
J: TRBJ1-2; V: TRBV9; CDR3: ASSPQGARGYT
J: TRBJ1-1; V: TRBV5-1; CDR3: ASSSQGGYAEAF
J: TRBJ2-2; V: TRBV9; CDR3: ASSVTGELF
J: TRBJ1-2; V: TRBV7-9; CDR3: ASSTQELGYT
J: TRBJ1-1; V: TRBV7-9; CDR3: ASSLWSGTEAF
J: TRBJ1-2; V: TRBV30; CDR3: AWRRTANYGYT
J: TRBJ1-2; V: TRBV10-3; CDR3: AISESGRDGGYT
J: TRBJ2-7; V: TRBV19; CDR3: ASSIAGPSYEQY
J: TRBJ2-1; V: TRBV9; CDR3: ASSKRNRQGLVNEQF
J: TRBJ2-3; V: TRBV28; CDR3: ASSGLGGSTDTQY
J: TRBJ2-7; V: TRBV5-1; CDR3: ASRRENEQY
J: TRBJ2-7; V: TRBV2; CDR3: ASMLGEHYEQY
J: TRBJ2-1; V: TRBV5-1; CDR3: ASSLLLWANEQF
J: TRBJ2-5; V: TRBV11-2; CDR3: ASSLGDQETQY
J: TRBJ2-7; V: TRBV6-9; CDR3: ASNGAVLERTYEQY
J: TRBJ2-2; V: TRBV9; CDR3: ASSERTNTGELF
J: TRBJ1-5; V: TRBV7-7; CDR3: ASSHSEEKQGAMDNQPQH
J: TRBJ1-1; V: TRBV6-6; CDR3: ASTRPGQIGEAF
J: TRBJ2-7; V: TRBV30; CDR3: AWRAGDYEQY
J: TRBJ2-7; V: TRBV9; CDR3: ASSARGAPYEQY
J: TRBJ2-2; V: TRBV10-1; CDR3: ASSMTGGIAGELF
J: TRBJ1-5; V: TRBV9; CDR3: ASSVRKQGGQSNQPQH
J: TRBJ1-3; V: TRBV30; CDR3: AWSVGTGTGNTIY
J: TRBJ2-5; V: TRBV5-1; CDR3: ASSSWAGGQETQY
J: TRBJ2-1; V: TRBV23-1; CDR3: ASSQSIQTHYNEQF
J: TRBJ1-4; V: TRBV30; CDR3: AWSPGDNEKLF
J: TRBJ2-1; V: TRBV9; CDR3: ASSVEVSGEQF
J: TRBJ1-2; V: TRBV5-1; CDR3: ASSLDNYGYT
J: TRBJ1-2; V: TRBV7-2; CDR3: ASSLGIYGYT
J: TRBJ2-3; V: TRBV7-9; CDR3: AVGATDTQY
J: TRBJ1-1; V: TRBV10-3; CDR3: AISDRGVNTEAF
J: TRBJ2-2; V: TRBV30; CDR3: AFNRGWGTGELF
J: TRBJ1-5; V: TRBV18; CDR3: ASSPDRLSNQPQH
J: TRBJ2-7; V: TRBV5-4; CDR3: ASSLAQGGTYEQY
J: TRBJ2-6; V: TRBV6-6; CDR3: ASSYVGAGANVLT
J: TRBJ2-1; V: TRBV5-4; CDR3: ASSLKVNSYNEQF
J: TRBJ2-4; V: TRBV28; CDR3: ATSGIAKNIQY
J: TRBJ2-7; V: TRBV5-8; CDR3: ASSFFGTSLSYEQY
J: TRBJ2-1; V: TRBV5-8; CDR3: ASSPLTSGRVHEQF
J: TRBJ2-3; V: TRBV5-1; CDR3: ASSLGLAGEVDTQY
J: TRBJ1-2; V: TRBV28; CDR3: ASSLLAGFYGYT
J: TRBJ1-4; V: TRBV6-1; CDR3: ASSSGTGVLKLF
J: TRBJ2-1; V: TRBV25-1; CDR3: ASSESKVWAYNEQF
J: TRBJ2-7; V: TRBV28; CDR3: ASSSSSGLTYEQY